This TCR beta chain derives from a study of shared clonotypes between healthy human individuals. On the study more broadly: Serving as donors were two women and a few men, whose ages spanned 18 to 49.

Every one of the donors was a Caucasian adult that lived in Nashville, Tennessee. CDR1 is MDHEN, CDR2 SYDVKM, per germline. V was clipped by 7 bases and J by 5 bases, with 9 bases between them. This CDR3 has 12 amino acids. This table comes from immunoSEQ multiplex PCR, and its TCRdb copy is limited to in-frame clones, with some not included. Altogether 500,000 to 550,000 clones are present, roughly 95% being singletons, with the ten largest covering about 0.059%. V usage is TRBV28 and J usage is TRBJ1-5; no reliable D call. This receptor was obtained from a woman aged 30 to 39 in good health. The sample taken for sequencing was naive CD4+ T cells sorted from blood. This sample's subset: CD45RA+ positively selected. CDR3 nucleotides: TGTGCCAGCACAAGGGCCCATCAGCCCCAGCATTTT. Amino acids: CASTRAHQPQHF.